This is a list of T cell receptor beta chains from one sample in a study of TIL therapy for anti-PD-1-resistant metastatic lung cancer. Measured with immunoSEQ multiplex PCR; TCRdb has only the in-frame clones, and not every one. This table holds about 13,000 clones, approximately 72% found once. The sequences come from tumor tissue, collected at baseline. These TCRs come from a woman between 30 and 85 years old with non-small cell lung cancer. Both conserved end residues are part of each CDR3. Each record gives: D gene, clone size, V gene, J gene, CDR3 DNA, CDR3 protein. A D gene is named only where the DNA matches it firmly. The size entry is marked missing in some rows and otherwise reads once, few, many or a size class.

d_gene: TRBD1; abundance: NA; v_gene: TRBV4-2; j_gene: TRBJ1-4; CDR3nt: TGTGCCAGCAGCTTGGCAGGGGGCGGAACTAATGAAAAACTGTTTTTT; CDR3aa: CASSLAGGGTNEKLFF
d_gene: NA; abundance: NA; v_gene: TRBV28; j_gene: TRBJ2-1; CDR3nt: TGTGCCAGCAGTTTAGGGGGGCGTAGAGACAATGAGCAGTTCTTC; CDR3aa: CASSLGGRRDNEQFF
d_gene: NA; abundance: NA; v_gene: TRBV6-5; j_gene: TRBJ2-5; CDR3nt: TGTGCCAGCAGTTGGACGAGGAGGGTGCAAGAGACCCAGTACTTC; CDR3aa: CASSWTRRVQETQYF
d_gene: TRBD2; abundance: NA; v_gene: TRBV5-5; j_gene: TRBJ2-2; CDR3nt: TGTGCCAGCAGCTTGGGACTAGCGGGGACCGGGGAGCTGTTTTTT; CDR3aa: CASSLGLAGTGELFF
d_gene: TRBD1; abundance: NA; v_gene: TRBV5-1; j_gene: TRBJ1-2; CDR3nt: TGCGCCAGCAGCTTGGACTTCCGGGACAGGGGGGTTTCGAACTATGGCTACACCTTC; CDR3aa: CASSLDFRDRGVSNYGYTF
d_gene: NA; abundance: NA; v_gene: TRBV5-1; j_gene: TRBJ2-3; CDR3nt: TGCGCCAGCAGCATGTGGTCAACTAGCACAGATACGCAGTATTTT; CDR3aa: CASSMWSTSTDTQYF
d_gene: NA; abundance: NA; v_gene: TRBV14; j_gene: TRBJ1-2; CDR3nt: TGTGCCAGCAGCCAAGATTGGACAAACTATGGCTACACCTTC; CDR3aa: CASSQDWTNYGYTF
d_gene: NA; abundance: NA; v_gene: TRBV6-1; j_gene: TRBJ1-2; CDR3nt: TGTGCCAGCAGTGAAGCAGGGCCCGAGGAAGGCTACACCTTC; CDR3aa: CASSEAGPEEGYTF
d_gene: NA; abundance: few; v_gene: TRBV6-1; j_gene: TRBJ1-2; CDR3nt: TGTGCCAGCAGTGAAGGACGGACGGGCTACACCTTC; CDR3aa: CASSEGRTGYTF
d_gene: NA; abundance: NA; v_gene: TRBV6-5; j_gene: TRBJ1-3; CDR3nt: TGTGCCAGCAGCCGGGGGGCCAGCTCTGGAAACACCATATATTTT; CDR3aa: CASSRGASSGNTIYF
d_gene: NA; abundance: NA; v_gene: TRBV5-8; j_gene: TRBJ2-5; CDR3nt: TGTGCCAGCAGCCTGGCCGAGACCCAGTACTTC; CDR3aa: CASSLAETQYF
d_gene: NA; abundance: NA; v_gene: TRBV6-1; j_gene: TRBJ1-4; CDR3nt: TGTGCCAGCACCCAGGTCTGGGGGAATGAAAAACTGTTTTTT; CDR3aa: CASTQVWGNEKLFF
d_gene: TRBD2; abundance: NA; v_gene: TRBV27; j_gene: TRBJ2-3; CDR3nt: TGTGCCAGCAGTGCCACACTAGCGGGAGGTCTGGGTACGCAGTATTTT; CDR3aa: CASSATLAGGLGTQYF
d_gene: NA; abundance: NA; v_gene: TRBV27; j_gene: TRBJ2-7; CDR3nt: TGTGCCAGCGGGGGCGCCTTGGGGAGTAGATACGAGCAGTACTTC; CDR3aa: CASGGALGSRYEQYF
d_gene: NA; abundance: few; v_gene: TRBV7-8; j_gene: TRBJ1-2; CDR3nt: TGTGCCAGCAGCTCAAACTGGGACCTCTATGGCTACACCTTC; CDR3aa: CASSSNWDLYGYTF
d_gene: NA; abundance: NA; v_gene: TRBV11-2; j_gene: TRBJ2-6; CDR3nt: TGTGCCAGCAGCTTCTCCGGGGATTCTGGGGCCAACGTCCTGACTTTC; CDR3aa: CASSFSGDSGANVLTF
d_gene: NA; abundance: NA; v_gene: TRBV6-6; j_gene: TRBJ2-7; CDR3nt: TGTGCCAGCAGTTTAGGCTTATCCTCCTACGAGCAGTACTTC; CDR3aa: CASSLGLSSYEQYF
d_gene: NA; abundance: medium-sized; v_gene: TRBV7-2; j_gene: TRBJ1-2; CDR3nt: TGTGCCAGCAGCTTAGGTCAGGCGGACTATGGCTACACCTTC; CDR3aa: CASSLGQADYGYTF
d_gene: NA; abundance: few; v_gene: TRBV19; j_gene: TRBJ1-4; CDR3nt: TGTGCCAGTAGTGAACAGGGATCGAGTGAAAAACTGTTTTTT; CDR3aa: CASSEQGSSEKLFF
d_gene: NA; abundance: once; v_gene: TRBV14; j_gene: TRBJ2-3; CDR3nt: TGTGCCAGCAGCCAAGGTATGGGCGCTAGCACAGATACGCAGTATTTT; CDR3aa: CASSQGMGASTDTQYF
d_gene: TRBD1; abundance: NA; v_gene: TRBV5-1; j_gene: TRBJ1-3; CDR3nt: TGCGCCAGCAGTTCGCAGGGGGCTCCTGGAAACACCATATATTTT; CDR3aa: CASSSQGAPGNTIYF
d_gene: TRBD2; abundance: NA; v_gene: TRBV7-3; j_gene: TRBJ2-2; CDR3nt: TGTGCCAGCACCGGGACTAGCGACGCCGGGGAGCTGTTTTTT; CDR3aa: CASTGTSDAGELFF
d_gene: TRBD1; abundance: few; v_gene: TRBV5-1; j_gene: TRBJ1-6; CDR3nt: TGCGCCAGCAGCTACGGACAGGGCGTTAATTCACCCCTCCACTTT; CDR3aa: CASSYGQGVNSPLHF
d_gene: TRBD2; abundance: few; v_gene: TRBV19; j_gene: TRBJ2-7; CDR3nt: TGTGCCAGTAGTATGTGGACTAGCGGATCCTACGAGCAGTACTTC; CDR3aa: CASSMWTSGSYEQYF
d_gene: TRBD1; abundance: NA; v_gene: TRBV10-2; j_gene: TRBJ1-2; CDR3nt: TGCGCCACTCGCGCCCAGGCAGGGGGCCTGCCCTATGGCTACACCTTC; CDR3aa: CATRAQAGGLPYGYTF
d_gene: TRBD1; abundance: NA; v_gene: TRBV5-6; j_gene: TRBJ2-3; CDR3nt: TGTGCCAGCAGCTTGGTGGGGACAGGGGGAACAGATACGCAGTATTTT; CDR3aa: CASSLVGTGGTDTQYF
d_gene: TRBD1; abundance: once; v_gene: TRBV7-2; j_gene: TRBJ1-1; CDR3nt: TGTGCCAGCAGGGACAGGGCGCTCGAAGCTTTCTTT; CDR3aa: CASRDRALEAFF
d_gene: TRBD2; abundance: NA; v_gene: TRBV4-1; j_gene: TRBJ2-5; CDR3nt: TGCGCCAGCAGCCAAGCCCCCGGGCGGGAGAGGGGAGAGACCCAGTACTTC; CDR3aa: CASSQAPGRERGETQYF
d_gene: NA; abundance: NA; v_gene: TRBV7-9; j_gene: TRBJ2-7; CDR3nt: TGTGCCAGCAGCCTGGACGGTTCCTACGAGCAGTACTTC; CDR3aa: CASSLDGSYEQYF
d_gene: TRBD1; abundance: NA; v_gene: TRBV18; j_gene: TRBJ1-2; CDR3nt: TGTGCCAGCTCGCCGGGACAGCGAGACTATGGCTACACCTTC; CDR3aa: CASSPGQRDYGYTF
d_gene: TRBD1; abundance: NA; v_gene: TRBV11-2; j_gene: TRBJ2-3; CDR3nt: TGTGCCAGCAGTCCCCCTTTGACAGGGAGAACAGATACGCAGTATTTT; CDR3aa: CASSPPLTGRTDTQYF
d_gene: TRBD2; abundance: NA; v_gene: TRBV18; j_gene: TRBJ2-4; CDR3nt: TGTGCCAGCTCACCGGGAGGGTTAGCCAAAAACATTCAGTACTTC; CDR3aa: CASSPGGLAKNIQYF
d_gene: TRBD2; abundance: NA; v_gene: TRBV28; j_gene: TRBJ2-7; CDR3nt: TGTGCCAGCAGTCCAATAGGTGGCACTAGCGGGTACGAGCAGTACTTC; CDR3aa: CASSPIGGTSGYEQYF
d_gene: TRBD2; abundance: few; v_gene: TRBV6-5; j_gene: TRBJ2-2; CDR3nt: TGTGCCAGCAGTCTAGCGGGAGGGCCCACCGGGGAGCTGTTTTTT; CDR3aa: CASSLAGGPTGELFF
d_gene: TRBD2; abundance: NA; v_gene: TRBV11-3; j_gene: TRBJ2-1; CDR3nt: TGTGCCAGCAGCTTAGGCAGCGGGGGATGGAGTGAGCAGTTCTTC; CDR3aa: CASSLGSGGWSEQFF